This TCR beta chain was sequenced during a study of immune heterogeneity within non-small cell lung tumors. Study background: The tumors comprised a few squamous cell carcinomas, around 11 non-squamous carcinomas and 1 not otherwise specified.

It was with 32 V and 13 J primers that multiplex PCR amplified TCR beta CDR3. Each CDR3 protein is one row after TCRdb ran MiXCR on the multiplex PCR reads. The sample holds just over 4,500 distinct CDR3 sequences, approximately 22% seen once. As to this clonotype: What it binds is not known.

Study conclusions and caveats: Local T-cell clonality tracked moderately but significantly with local tumor mutational burden, giving an R of about 0.35. High-frequency clones unique to single sites coexisted with identical dominant CDR3 beta clonotypes that recurred across tumor sites within a patient.

For each sample, template was approximately 640 ng of bulk tumor genomic DNA. Multiple biopsies spaced far apart were taken from each primary tumor during surgery. Curative surgery was performed on patients who had untreated, newly diagnosed non-small cell lung cancer. Every donor was a newly diagnosed non-small cell lung cancer patient having surgery with curative intent. This TCR derives from a man in his sixties with non-small cell lung cancer. Input material: lung tumor tissue.

CDR3 sequence reads: CASSPRQGQGETQYF. DNA for the CDR3: TGTGCCAGCAGCCCCCGTCAGGGACAGGGGGAGACCCAGTACTTC. The chain couples TRBV7-6 to TRBJ2-5; 10 nucleotides agree with TRBD1. J was trimmed by 5 bases and V by 5 bases; bases with no gene match: 8. Germline V gene lookup returns CDR1 SGHVS and CDR2 FNYEAQ. The length of the CDR3 is 15 residues.